The 21 T cell receptor beta chains below come from one sample, sequenced in a study of OX40 agonist ivuxolimab in advanced cancers. Libraries were prepared through the immunoSEQ multiplex PCR assay. What TCRdb holds here is the immuneACCESS table cut down to in-frame rearrangements. Part of the clones is not present; checked against another copy, under half of the missing clones reflect an unresolved V gene, and the others are unexplained. In all, the sample holds roughly 100,000 clones, and 85% to 95% of those were seen once. The biggest ten clones account for around 0.25% of the sample. Sequenced here: CD4+ or CD8+ T cells sorted from blood, sampled in a trial of the OX40 agonist ivuxolimab. Receptors originate from an adult with an advanced solid tumor such as melanoma, head and neck, liver or kidney cancer.

The V and J genes are TRBV21-1 and TRBJ1-5. TRBV21-1 is annotated as a pseudogene. CDR3 size: 17 residues. CDR3 amino acids: CASSKKRGGRSNQPQHF. The CDR3 bases are TGTGCCAGCAGCAAAAAAAGGGGGGGACGGAGCAATCAGCCCCAGCATTTT.

The V call is TRBV28, the J call TRBJ1-6; 9 positions agree with TRBD1. Germline V gene sequence: CDR1 MDHEN, CDR2 SYDVKM. This CDR3 region has 18 residues. After removal of 8 bases from V and 4 bases from J, the junction contained 15 bases not matched to a gene. This CDR3 is CASDGTGPKWGYNSPLHF. In nucleotides, the CDR3 is TGTGCCAGCGACGGGACAGGGCCTAAATGGGGTTATAATTCACCCCTCCACTTT.

The chain combines TRBV5-4 with TRBJ1-2; 7 nucleotides agree with TRBD1. This CDR3 spans 13 amino acids. Germline CDR1 and CDR2: SGHNT and YYREEE (reference sequence). V lost 4 bases and J lost 8; bases outside the gene matches: 8. In nucleotides, the CDR3 is TGTGCCAGCAGCCAGCTAGACAGGGTGGGCTACACCTTC. Translated: CASSQLDRVGYTF. The entire variable domain, with the rest obtained from reference TRBV5-4 and TRBJ1-2, is as follows: ETGVTQSPTHLIKTRGQQVTLRCSSQSGHNTVSWYQQALGQGPQFIFQYYREEENGRGNFPPRFSGLQFPNYSSELNVNALELDDSALYLCASSQLDRVGYTFGSGTRLTVV.

The rearrangement uses TRBV6-6 and TRBJ1-1, with 10 bases matching TRBD1. With V trimmed by 2 bases and J by 5 bases, 2 bases remained unmatched. There are 14 residues in the CDR3. CDR1 and CDR2 (germline): MNHNY, SVGAGI (reference sequence). This CDR3 reads CASSYRDRGTEAFF. DNA of the CDR3: TGTGCCAGCAGTTACCGGGACAGGGGTACTGAAGCTTTCTTT.

This clone has only one observation. The rearrangement uses TRBV18 and TRBJ1-5; 10 bases match TRBD1. The CDR3 is 18 amino acids. Germline CDR1 KGHSH, CDR2 LQKENI. V lost 0 bases and J lost 4; bases outside the gene matches: 9. The CDR3 sequence: CASSPPMGTGASNQPQHF. The CDR3 coding sequence is TGTGCCAGCTCACCACCTATGGGGACAGGGGCTTCGAATCAGCCCCAGCATTTT.

The chain uses TRBV18 and TRBJ2-1; D call uncertain. V lost 0 bases to trimming and J lost 0 bases, with 3 bases between them. Germline CDR1 and CDR2: KGHSH and LQKENI. The CDR3 loop spans 14 amino acids. The CDR3 DNA is TGTGCCAGCTCACCACCGAGCTCCTACAATGAGCAGTTCTTC. Its protein is CASSPPSSYNEQFF.

V and J are TRBV28 and TRBJ1-3; tentative D call: TRBD1 (5 bases). This CDR3 region has 18 residues. The germline gives CDR1 MDHEN, CDR2 SYDVKM. Trimming took 2 bases from V and 0 from J, leaving 17 bases between them. The CDR3 DNA reads TGTGCCAGCAGTTTAAAGAGGGGCGGGACCTTCTCTGGAAACACCATATATTTT. It yields the protein CASSLKRGGTFSGNTIYF.

This clone was seen just once. The CDR3 DNA reads TGTGCCAGCAGTTCTCGCCAGGAGCGGACTGAAGCTTTCTTT. This translates into CASSSRQERTEAFF. The rearrangement links TRBV6-5 to TRBJ1-1, with D unclear. Trimming took 4 bases from V and 5 from J, leaving 14 bases between them. CDR3 length: 14 residues. Germline loops: CDR1 MNHEY, CDR2 SVGAGI.

The chain has TRBV6-4 and TRBJ1-2, with unresolved D. Trimming stripped 11 bases from V and 1 base from J, with 23 bases between. The CDR3 is made up of 16 amino acids. CDR1 and CDR2 from the germline V gene are MRHNA and SNTAGT. The CDR3 region is CAQDRGWAGRNYGYTF. The CDR3 nucleotides read TGTGCCCAGGATAGAGGTTGGGCAGGACGTAACTATGGCTACACCTTC.

The V call is TRBV19, the J call TRBJ1-1; D unclear. The germline gives CDR1 LNHDA, CDR2 SQIVND (reference sequence). The ends were cut back, 6 bases at V and 2 bases at J, with 16 bases in the middle. The CDR3 extends over 15 amino acids. The CDR3 loop reads CASSWRHTDNTEAFF. DNA for the CDR3: TGTGCCAGTAGCTGGAGGCATACCGATAACACTGAAGCTTTCTTT.

V gene TRBV27 combines with J gene TRBJ2-3, with unresolved D. CDR3 length equals 13 residues. Trimming pared 2 bases from V and 4 bases from J, leaving 7 bases between. Germline loops: CDR1 MNHEY, CDR2 SMNVEV (reference sequence). The CDR3 sequence: CASSLKGPDTQYF. DNA for the CDR3: TGTGCCAGCAGTTTAAAGGGCCCAGATACGCAGTATTTT.

The chain joins TRBV14 to TRBJ2-1; 7 bases are a match to TRBD2. Germline V gives CDR1 SGHDN, CDR2 FVKESK. The CDR3 sequence is 17 residues long. The J segment lost 0 bases and the V segment lost 3 bases, leaving 8 bases of the junction unmatched. CDR3 sequence: CASSHPSGRDSYNEQFF. The CDR3 nucleotides read TGTGCCAGCAGCCATCCATCTGGGAGGGACTCCTACAATGAGCAGTTCTTC.

Only a few counts were recorded for this clone. This rearrangement joins TRBV5-4 to TRBJ2-3; no definite D call. The V gene lost 5 bases and the J gene lost 0 bases, with 13 bases spanning the gap. CDR3 length equals 15 residues. Germline CDR1 SGHNT, CDR2 YYREEE (reference sequence). The CDR3 DNA reads TGTGCCAGCAGACCCCCCTCGTCGAGCACAGATACGCAGTATTTT. This sequence encodes CASRPPSSSTDTQYF. Full variable domain (missing parts from reference TRBV5-4 and TRBJ2-3): ETGVTQSPTHLIKTRGQQVTLRCSSQSGHNTVSWYQQALGQGPQFIFQYYREEENGRGNFPPRFSGLQFPNYSSELNVNALELDDSALYLCASRPPSSSTDTQYFGPGTRLTVL.

The J gene is TRBJ1-5, the V gene TRBV6-6, with 9 bases matching TRBD1. CDR1 and CDR2 from the germline V gene are MNHNY and SVGAGI (reference sequence). The trim removed 2 bases at V and 6 bases at J, leaving 8 bases unmatched. The CDR3 spans 16 residues. DNA for the CDR3: TGTGCCAGCAGTTACGGGGGGGGACAGGGTAGTCAGCCCCAGCATTTT. It encodes CASSYGGGQGSQPQHF.

This chain uses TRBV7-3 with TRBJ2-1, with 11 bases lining up with TRBD2. CDR1 is SGHTA and CDR2 is FQGTGA in the germline V gene. The CDR3 totals 15 residues. The V segment lost 3 bases and the J segment 7 bases; nucleotides outside the gene matches: 5. CDR3: CASSFLAGGLNEQFF. CDR3 DNA: TGTGCCAGCAGCTTCTTAGCGGGAGGGTTGAATGAGCAGTTCTTC. The full variable domain, rest sourced from reference TRBV7-3 and TRBJ2-1, is GAGVSQTPSNKVTEKGKYVELRCDPISGHTALYWYRQSLGQGPEFLIYFQGTGAADDSGLPNDRFFAVRPEGSVSTLKIQRTERGDSAVYLCASSFLAGGLNEQFFGPGTRLTVL.

V gene TRBV28 combines with J gene TRBJ1-5, with a tentative D call TRBD1 (6 bases). Germline assignment: CDR1 MDHEN and CDR2 SYDVKM. V gave up 4 bases and J gave up 6 bases, with 16 bases separating them. CDR3 length: 15 amino acids. CDR3 region: CASSSYRAAGQPQHF. For the CDR3, the DNA is TGTGCCAGCAGTTCCTACAGGGCTGCAGGTCAGCCCCAGCATTTT.

This clone appeared a single time. This sequence joins TRBV9 and TRBJ2-3; a weak D match, TRBD2 (6 bases). The V end was cut by 2 bases, the J end by 7 bases, with 14 bases between. Germline CDR1 and CDR2: SGDLS and YYNGEE. This CDR3 is built from 14 residues. CDR3 in DNA: TGTGCCAGCAGCGTTTCGGGAGTCAGGAATACGCAGTATTTT. Translation gives CASSVSGVRNTQYF.

This sequence joins TRBV15 and TRBJ2-7, with D perhaps matching TRBD1 (5 bases). Per germline, CDR1 LNHNV and CDR2 YYDKDF (reference sequence). The V gene lost 1 base and the J gene lost 7 bases, with 11 bases spanning the gap. The CDR3 length is 13 residues. The CDR3 coding sequence is TGTGCCACCAGCAGAGTAGGGGCCGGGGAGCAGTACTTC. Translated: CATSRVGAGEQYF.

This clone was picked up one time. The chain recombines TRBV29-1 with TRBJ2-5; 7 bases agree with TRBD1. This CDR3 is built from 13 residues. Germline V gene data show CDR1 as SQVTM and CDR2 as ANQGSEA. With 7 bases clipped from V and 2 bases from J, the junction kept 7 bases outside the gene matches. CDR3 bases: TGCAGCGAGATACAGGGGAAGCAAGAGACCCAGTACTTC. The encoded protein is CSEIQGKQETQYF.

This chain links TRBV10-3 with TRBJ1-2; no clear D gene. Trimming removed 10 bases at V and 1 base at J, with 10 bases between. There are 12 residues in the CDR3. From germline, CDR1 is ENHRY and CDR2 SYGVKD. The CDR3 DNA follows: TGTGCCACTAGTACAGATAACTATGGCTACACCTTC. Protein sequence: CATSTDNYGYTF.

This clone was counted once. This chain uses TRBV2 with TRBJ2-4; unclear D gene. V dropped 4 bases and J dropped 6 bases, with 13 bases sitting between them. Germline CDR1 and CDR2: SNHLY and FYNNEI. The CDR3 sequence is 14 residues long. The CDR3 DNA reads as TGTGCCAGCAGTGTCGACCGGATGGGAAACATTCAGTACTTC. Translation: CASSVDRMGNIQYF. The full variable domain, with the rest looked up from reference TRBV2 and TRBJ2-4, is EPEVTQTPSHQVTQMGQEVILRCVPISNHLYFYWYRQILGQKVEFLVSFYNNEISEKSEIFDDQFSVERPDGSNFTLKIRSTKLEDSAMYFCASSVDRMGNIQYFGAGTRLSVL.